This T cell receptor beta chain was identified during a study of CD8+ T cells in alopecia areata. This CDR3 is built from 16 residues. Germline V CDR1 and CDR2: SGHRS, YFSETQ. V trimming: 5 bases; J trimming: 0 bases; junction bases outside the gene matches: 10. It was cDNA, reverse transcribed from extracted RNA, that served as the sequencing template. Assay used: immunoSEQ multiplex PCR; TCRdb lists only in-frame clones, some missing. The sample includes roughly 120,000 clones, around two fifths of them seen just once. The sequence came from a human donor with alopecia areata. The V and J genes are TRBV5-1 and TRBJ1-2, with 7 nucleotides matching TRBD1. The sequenced sample consisted of CD4+ T cells sorted from blood. CDR3 protein: CASSTLPGQTNYGYTF. As DNA, the CDR3 is TGCGCCAGCAGTACTCTTCCGGGACAGACTAACTATGGCTACACCTTC.